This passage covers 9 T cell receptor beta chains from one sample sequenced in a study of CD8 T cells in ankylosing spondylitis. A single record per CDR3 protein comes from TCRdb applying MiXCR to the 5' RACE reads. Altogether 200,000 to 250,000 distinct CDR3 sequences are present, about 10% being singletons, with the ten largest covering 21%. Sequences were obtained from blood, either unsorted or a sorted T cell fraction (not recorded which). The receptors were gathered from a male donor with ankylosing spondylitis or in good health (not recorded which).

The CDR3 nucleotides read TGTGCCATCAGCGTTAATCTAACTCCGAAAGAGACCCAGTACTTC. Residues: CAISVNLTPKETQYF. The gene calls are TRBV10-3 and TRBJ2-5; the D is unclear. CDR3 size: 15 residues. V dropped 6 bases and J dropped 3 bases, with 17 bases sitting between them. Germline-derived CDR1 and CDR2 are ENHRY and SYGVKD.

CDR3 nucleotides: TGTGCCAGCACCTTCCAGAGACAGGGCTATGGCTACACCTTC. It translates to CASTFQRQGYGYTF. J is TRBJ1-2 and V is TRBV7-9; TRBD1 aligns across 7 bases. With 7 bases clipped from V and 4 bases from J, the junction kept 9 bases outside the gene matches. The CDR3 spans 14 residues. Germline V gene lookup returns CDR1 SEHNR and CDR2 FQNEAQ (reference sequence).

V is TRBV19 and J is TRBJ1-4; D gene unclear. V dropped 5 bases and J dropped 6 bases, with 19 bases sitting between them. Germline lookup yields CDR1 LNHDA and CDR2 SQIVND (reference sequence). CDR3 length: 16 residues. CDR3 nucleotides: TGTGCCAGTAGTTCCCCTGCCACCTCGAGGGATGAAAAACTGTTTTTT. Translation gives CASSSPATSRDEKLFF.

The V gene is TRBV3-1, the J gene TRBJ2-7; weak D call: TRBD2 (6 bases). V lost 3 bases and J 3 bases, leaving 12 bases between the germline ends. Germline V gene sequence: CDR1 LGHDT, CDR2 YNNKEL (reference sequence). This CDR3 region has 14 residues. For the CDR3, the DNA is TGTGCCAGCAGCCAGGGCGGGAACCACTACGAGCAGTACTTC. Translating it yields CASSQGGNHYEQYF.

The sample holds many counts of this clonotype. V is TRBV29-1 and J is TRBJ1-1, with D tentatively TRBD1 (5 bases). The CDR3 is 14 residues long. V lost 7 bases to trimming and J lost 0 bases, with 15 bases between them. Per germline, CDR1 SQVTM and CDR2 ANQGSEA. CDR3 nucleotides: TGCAGCGGAAGATCGACAGTTATGAACACTGAAGCTTTCTTT. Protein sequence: CSGRSTVMNTEAFF.

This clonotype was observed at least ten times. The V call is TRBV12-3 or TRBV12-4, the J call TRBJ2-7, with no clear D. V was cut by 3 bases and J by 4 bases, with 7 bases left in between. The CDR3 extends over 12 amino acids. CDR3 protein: CASSFPNYEQYF. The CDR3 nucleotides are TGTGCCAGCAGTTTCCCAAATTACGAGCAGTACTTC.

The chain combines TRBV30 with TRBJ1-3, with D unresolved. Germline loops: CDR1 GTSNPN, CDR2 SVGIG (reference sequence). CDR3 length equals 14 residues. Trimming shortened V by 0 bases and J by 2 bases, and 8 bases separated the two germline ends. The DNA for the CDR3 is TGTGCCTGGAGTGTACTTACGCCTGGAAACACCATATATTTT. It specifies CAWSVLTPGNTIYF. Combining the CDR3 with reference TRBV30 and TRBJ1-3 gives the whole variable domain SQTIHQWPATLVQPVGSPLSLECTVEGTSNPNLYWYRQAAGRGLQLLFYSVGIGQISSEVPQNLSASRPQDRQFILSSKKLLLSDSGFYLCAWSVLTPGNTIYFGEGSWLTVV.

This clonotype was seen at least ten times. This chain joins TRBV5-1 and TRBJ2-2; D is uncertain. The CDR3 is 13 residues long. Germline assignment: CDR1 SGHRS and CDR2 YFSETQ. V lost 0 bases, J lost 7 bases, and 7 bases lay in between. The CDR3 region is CASSLEPDGELFF. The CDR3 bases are TGCGCCAGCAGCTTGGAACCAGACGGGGAGCTGTTTTTT.

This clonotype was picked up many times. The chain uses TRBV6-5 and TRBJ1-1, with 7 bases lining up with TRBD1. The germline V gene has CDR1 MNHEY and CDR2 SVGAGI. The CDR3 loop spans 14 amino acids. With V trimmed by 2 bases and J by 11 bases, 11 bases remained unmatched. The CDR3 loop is CASSYAAGGRVAFF. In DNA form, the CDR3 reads TGTGCCAGCAGTTACGCGGCAGGGGGACGAGTGGCTTTCTTT.